Listed here are 30 T cell receptor beta chains from one sample, sequenced in a study of cytomegalovirus exposure and HLA in healthy donors. Some clones are missing from TCRdb's copy, which holds only in-frame ones; the method was immunoSEQ multiplex PCR. The sample records roughly 150,000 clones, approximately 90% being singletons. The sequenced sample was PBMCs. The receptor source for this set is a man aged 18 to 29 in good health and CMV-seronegative.

For this clone: The same CDR3 arises from other DNA sequences in this sample as well. This chain joins TRBV7-2 and TRBJ2-3, with a weak D call TRBD1 (5 bases). The CDR3 runs 14 residues. Germline CDR1 SGHTA, CDR2 FQGNSA. Trimming shortened V by 1 base and J by 0 bases, and 5 bases separated the two germline ends. As DNA, the CDR3 is TGTGCCAGCAGCTTAGGGACAAGCACAGATACGCAGTATTTT. Encoded protein: CASSLGTSTDTQYF.

V gene TRBV29-1 combines with J gene TRBJ2-5; the match to TRBD1 covers 8 bases. There are 14 residues in the CDR3. In germline, CDR1 is SQVTM, CDR2 ANQGSEA. The ends lost 7 bases at V and 5 bases at J; junction bases unmatched: 12. The CDR3 DNA follows: TGCAGCGCGAACGGACAGGGCGGCGGTGAGACCCAGTACTTC. Its protein is CSANGQGGGETQYF.

This chain links TRBV5-6 with TRBJ2-5, with a possible D match to TRBD2 (6 bases). Per the germline V gene, CDR1 is SGHDT and CDR2 is YYEEEE. Trimming removed 4 bases from V and 7 bases from J, with 17 bases in between. The CDR3 is 14 residues long. The DNA of the CDR3 is TGTGCCAGCAGCCGATCTGGGACTGGGGGGACCCAGTACTTC. This translates into CASSRSGTGGTQYF.

V and J are TRBV6-5 and TRBJ2-1, with 8 positions matching TRBD2. CDR3 length equals 15 residues. Trimming removed 4 bases from V and 3 bases from J; junction bases left unmatched: 5. CDR1 MNHEY and CDR2 SVGAGI come from the germline V gene. The CDR3 DNA reads as TGTGCCAGCAGTTCGGGGCGGGGGGTCTACAATGAGCAGTTCTTC. Translation gives CASSSGRGVYNEQFF.

The chain has TRBV28 and TRBJ1-5; D may be TRBD1 (6 bases). Germline V gene data show CDR1 as MDHEN and CDR2 as SYDVKM. The V end was cut by 4 bases, the J end by 1 base, with 17 bases between. The CDR3 is 17 residues long. The CDR3 nucleotides read TGTGCCAGCAGTTACCCCCTTCGACAGGAAAGCAATCAGCCCCAGCATTTT. Translating it yields CASSYPLRQESNQPQHF.

This chain joins TRBV19 and TRBJ1-5; D unresolved. V lost 2 bases to trimming and J lost 1 base, with 12 bases between them. This CDR3 has 16 residues. Germline CDR1 and CDR2: LNHDA and SQIVND (reference sequence). The DNA for the CDR3 is TGTGCCAGTAGTATAAGCCTTGCGAAGAGCAATCAGCCCCAGCATTTT. It encodes CASSISLAKSNQPQHF.

For the CDR3, the DNA is TGTGCCAGCAGTTGGGCAGGGTCCTATGGCTACACCTTC. It translates to CASSWAGSYGYTF. J is TRBJ1-2 and V is TRBV27; perhaps TRBD1 as D (5 bases). Trimming took 4 bases from V and 4 from J, leaving 10 bases between them. The CDR3 has 13 amino acids. Germline V lookup: CDR1 MNHEY, CDR2 SMNVEV (reference sequence).

J is TRBJ2-2 and V is TRBV11-2; D perhaps matches TRBD2 (6 bases). Per germline, CDR1 SGHAT and CDR2 FQNNGV. This CDR3 region has 16 residues. Deletions cut 1 base from V and 5 bases from J, with 14 bases between. CDR3 region: CASSLGGGIITGELFF. In DNA, the CDR3 is TGTGCCAGCAGCTTAGGAGGCGGGATAATAACCGGGGAGCTGTTTTTT.

CDR3 residues: CASSLILTSGREETQYF. CDR3 nucleotides: TGCGCCAGCAGCCTAATCCTGACTAGCGGGAGAGAAGAGACCCAGTACTTC. V is TRBV5-1 and J is TRBJ2-5; TRBD2 agrees at 12 bases. The CDR3 length is 17 residues. V lost 4 bases, J lost 3 bases, and 10 bases stayed unmatched. The germline CDR1 and CDR2 sequences are SGHRS and YFSETQ.

The V and J genes are TRBV6-1 and TRBJ2-3; TRBD2 matches at 10 bases. J lost 9 bases, V lost 4 bases, and 10 bases had no gene match. This CDR3 has 15 residues. Germline V gene sequence: CDR1 MNHNS, CDR2 SASEGT. The CDR3 DNA reads as TGTGCCAGCAGTGCCCTAGCGGGGGTGTCTTTGACGCAGTATTTT. Protein product: CASSALAGVSLTQYF.

The V gene is TRBV5-1, the J gene TRBJ2-2, with TRBD1 matching 8 bases. The CDR3 runs to 15 residues. The germline V gene encodes CDR1 SGHRS and CDR2 YFSETQ. Trimming at V came to 0 bases and at J to 3 bases, leaving 1 base not matched to a gene. CDR3 DNA: TGCGCCAGCAGCTTGGAACAGGGGGACACCGGGGAGCTGTTTTTT. Translation: CASSLEQGDTGELFF. The variable domain in full, with the rest retrieved from reference TRBV5-1 and TRBJ2-2, is KAGVTQTPRYLIKTRGQQVTLSCSPISGHRSVSWYQQTPGQGLQFLFEYFSETQRNKGNFPGRFSGRQFSNSRSEMNVSTLELGDSALYLCASSLEQGDTGELFFGEGSRLTVL.

This chain joins TRBV6-5 and TRBJ1-2, with 8 bases aligning to TRBD1. CDR3 length equals 13 residues. Per germline, CDR1 MNHEY and CDR2 SVGAGI. V gave up 7 bases and J gave up 8 bases; unmatched junction bases: 9. In DNA form, the CDR3 reads TGTGCCAGCAAAATACAGGGGGAAGGAGGCTACACCTTC. This codes for CASKIQGEGGYTF.

This clone was recorded once. The CDR3 sequence is CASSKQVTYEQYF. The CDR3 DNA follows: TGTGCCAGTAGTAAACAGGTTACCTACGAGCAGTACTTC. V and J are TRBV19 and TRBJ2-7; TRBD1 might be the D (5 bases). V was shortened by 4 bases and J by 2 bases, with 9 bases between the two germline ends. This CDR3 is built from 13 residues. Germline V gene sequence: CDR1 LNHDA, CDR2 SQIVND (reference sequence).

The rearrangement joins TRBV5-4 to TRBJ2-5, with D perhaps matching TRBD1 (6 bases). Germline V gene sequence: CDR1 SGHNT, CDR2 YYREEE (reference sequence). This CDR3 contains 15 residues. V was trimmed by 1 base and J by 4 bases, leaving 14 bases between them. As DNA, the CDR3 is TGTGCCAGCAGCTTGTCTTATACAGGGAGAGAGACCCAGTACTTC. Its protein product is CASSLSYTGRETQYF. Combining the CDR3 with reference TRBV5-4 and TRBJ2-5 gives the whole variable domain ETGVTQSPTHLIKTRGQQVTLRCSSQSGHNTVSWYQQALGQGPQFIFQYYREEENGRGNFPPRFSGLQFPNYSSELNVNALELDDSALYLCASSLSYTGRETQYFGPGTRLLVL.

This chain connects TRBV7-7 to TRBJ2-7; TRBD1 matches at 10 bases. The germline V gene encodes CDR1 SSHAT and CDR2 FNYEAQ (reference sequence). This CDR3 contains 17 residues. The CDR3 reads CASSLGDRGGPIYEQYV. The CDR3 DNA follows: TGTGCTAGCAGCTTAGGGGACAGGGGAGGCCCAATATACGAGCAGTACGTC.

V is TRBV7-9 and J is TRBJ1-1; TRBD1 might be the D (6 bases). With 5 bases removed from V and 1 base from J, the gap between germline ends came to 11 bases. The CDR3 has 14 amino acids. CDR1 is SEHNR and CDR2 is FQNEAQ in the germline V gene (reference sequence). The DNA for the CDR3 is TGTGCCAGCAGCCCATGGACAGCGAACACTGAAGCTTTCTTT. This codes for CASSPWTANTEAFF.

The V gene is TRBV6-1, the J gene TRBJ1-5; maybe TRBD1 (6 bases). The V gene lost 2 bases and the J gene lost 1 base, with 18 bases spanning the gap. The CDR3 is 18 amino acids. Germline V lookup: CDR1 MNHNS, CDR2 SASEGT. In nucleotides, the CDR3 is TGTGCCAGCAGTGAAAGCCCATCCCCGGGGGGCAGCAATCAGCCCCAGCATTTT. This translates into CASSESPSPGGSNQPQHF.

The chain carries TRBV28 and TRBJ1-1; D remains unclear. V lost 6 bases and J 2 bases, leaving 19 bases between the germline ends. Per germline, CDR1 MDHEN and CDR2 SYDVKM. This CDR3 has 16 amino acids. CDR3 amino acids: CASSPSTTTVNTEAFF. The CDR3 coding sequence is TGTGCCAGCAGCCCTTCGACGACAACCGTAAACACTGAAGCTTTCTTT.

J is TRBJ1-2 and V is TRBV27; weak D call: TRBD1 (5 bases). V lost 3 bases to trimming and J lost 3 bases, with 17 bases between them. The CDR3 is 16 amino acids. The V gene's germline CDR1 is MNHEY and CDR2 SMNVEV (reference sequence). CDR3 DNA sequence: TGTGCCAGCAGTTTTTCGCCCTATCGGGGGGACTATGGCTACACCTTC. It encodes CASSFSPYRGDYGYTF.

In DNA, the CDR3 is TGCGGAGGGAATTGGTTAGAGACCCAGTACTTC. Amino acids: CGGNWLETQYF. The chain carries TRBV20-1 and TRBJ2-5, with D perhaps TRBD2 (6 bases). CDR3 length: 11 residues. Germline-derived CDR1 and CDR2 are DFQATT and SNEGSKA (reference sequence).

The CDR3 bases are TGCGCCAGCAGCCAAGATGGATTAGGGGCGGGAGATGGCTACACCTTC. It yields the protein CASSQDGLGAGDGYTF. The chain couples TRBV4-1 to TRBJ1-2, with a tentative D call TRBD1 (5 bases). This CDR3 contains 16 residues. V was pared by 0 bases and J by 6 bases, with 17 bases between. The germline gives CDR1 MGHRA, CDR2 YSYEKL.

The genes are TRBV5-1 and TRBJ1-2; a weak D match, TRBD1 (6 bases). The length of the CDR3 is 13 residues. Trimming removed 0 bases at V and 3 bases at J, with 6 bases between. In germline, CDR1 is SGHRS, CDR2 YFSETQ. The CDR3 bases are TGCGCCAGCAGCTTGGGACAGGACTATGGCTACACCTTC. This translates into CASSLGQDYGYTF.

The rearrangement links TRBV2 to TRBJ1-5, with TRBD1 matching over 8 bases. This CDR3 contains 14 residues. Trimming removed 7 bases from V and 7 bases from J; junction bases left unmatched: 9. From germline, CDR1 is SNHLY and CDR2 FYNNEI. The CDR3 region is CASNEDRESQPQHF. CDR3 coding DNA: TGTGCCAGCAACGAGGACAGGGAAAGCCAGCCCCAGCATTTT.

Here the CDR3 reads CASSQVRAEEHEQYF. CDR3 nucleotide sequence: TGCGCCAGCAGCCAAGTGAGGGCGGAGGAGCACGAGCAGTACTTC. V gene TRBV4-1 combines with J gene TRBJ2-7, with D possibly TRBD2 on 5 matching bases. Germline CDR1 reads MGHRA; CDR2 reads YSYEKL. V shed 1 base and J shed 5 bases, with 15 bases lying between them. The CDR3 is 15 residues long.

This clone was counted a few times. The junction departs from germline at one end; a sequencing error may be responsible. The V and J genes are TRBV7-7 and TRBJ2-5, with 9 bases matching TRBD1. The germline V gene has CDR1 SSHAT and CDR2 FNYEAQ (reference sequence). The CDR3 runs 15 residues. The CDR3 DNA reads as TGTGCTAGCAGCCCCGGGACAGGGATTGGGGAGACCCAGTACTTC. It codes for CASSPGTGIGETQYF.

This chain connects TRBV5-1 to TRBJ2-3, with 9 bases lining up with TRBD2. V gave up 0 bases and J gave up 4 bases; unmatched junction bases: 12. The length of the CDR3 is 18 residues. CDR1 and CDR2 (germline): SGHRS, YFSETQ. Here the CDR3 reads CASSLEGREGHPADTQYF. Written as DNA, the CDR3 is TGCGCCAGCAGCTTGGAGGGGCGGGAGGGCCATCCGGCAGATACGCAGTATTTT.

CDR3 bases: TGTGCCAGCACTAAGGAAGGGGGCGGTGAGGCTTTCTTT. Its translation is CASTKEGGGEAFF. The chain links TRBV27 to TRBJ1-1; 7 bases match TRBD1. Germline loops: CDR1 MNHEY, CDR2 SMNVEV (reference sequence). The CDR3 contains 13 residues. V was pared by 7 bases and J by 11 bases, with 13 bases of the junction left unmatched.

J is TRBJ2-3 and V is TRBV4-2, with TRBD2 matching over 7 bases. CDR3 size: 17 residues. Germline lookup yields CDR1 LGHNA and CDR2 YNFKEQ. V was clipped by 5 bases and J by 4 bases; unmatched bases: 15. CDR3 in DNA: TGTGCCAGCAGCTTCCGCTGGGCGGGAGAGTCATCAGATACGCAGTATTTT. It yields the protein CASSFRWAGESSDTQYF.

This chain connects TRBV6-5 to TRBJ2-5; tentative D call: TRBD1 (5 bases). Germline CDR1 reads MNHEY; CDR2 reads SVGAGI. This CDR3 is 13 amino acids long. The V gene lost 2 bases and the J gene lost 1 base, with 5 bases spanning the gap. The chain's CDR3 is CASSYQGQETQYF. Written as DNA, the CDR3 is TGTGCCAGCAGTTACCAGGGCCAAGAGACCCAGTACTTC.

J is TRBJ2-3 and V is TRBV7-6, with TRBD2 matching over 11 bases. Trimming cost V 4 bases and J 5 bases; bases outside gene matches: 8. The CDR3 covers 16 residues. Germline CDR1 reads SGHVS; CDR2 reads FNYEAQ. The CDR3 region is CASSYSSGRVGDTQYF. As DNA, the CDR3 is TGTGCCAGCAGCTACAGTAGCGGGAGGGTGGGAGATACGCAGTATTTT. Combining the CDR3 with reference TRBV7-6 and TRBJ2-3 gives the whole variable domain GAGVSQSPRYKVTKRGQDVALRCDPISGHVSLYWYRQALGQGPEFLTYFNYEAQQDKSGLPNDRFSAERPEGSISTLTIQRTEQRDSAMYRCASSYSSGRVGDTQYFGPGTRLTVL.